This section outlines one T cell receptor beta chain sequence together with its context. This clonotype was seen a few times. The antigen this receptor binds is unknown. Base qualities are not at hand, and no much larger clone is one base apart. This entry comes from a study of T-cell reconstitution after alpha-beta-depleted transplantation in children (dated by TCRdb to 2015 to 2016). With respect to the entire study: Using TCR repertoire profiling, the study followed T-cell immune reconstitution in a quantitative way in children after TCRalphabeta/CD19-depleted allogeneic hematopoietic cell transplantation. The paper's findings and limits, for the study overall: In some patients, the high TCRbeta diversity seen at day 60 was put down to recipient T cells and intrathymic progenitors that had survived conditioning. Over subsequent months, a decline in hyperexpanded clone frequencies was noted, and after one year, T-cell counts and TCRbeta diversity were mostly ascribed to newly produced T cells. The apparently early alphabetaT-cell count recovery about two months after transplant was reportedly dependent on only several hundred rapidly expanded clones derived from non-depleted graft cells.

The library was generated by PCR. Sequencing used an Illumina HiSeq 2500. TCR libraries were prepared with molecular barcoding, using unique molecular identifiers to normalize TCRbeta repertoire quantification. TCRdb reprocessed the public reads (quality trimming at Q25 with fastp, clone calling with MiXCR) and kept in-frame beta chains. One record per CDR3 amino acid sequence lists the most common genes and DNA. For this sample the table gives roughly 790,000 distinct CDR3 sequences, of which about 15% were detected only once. The ten largest clonotypes hold under 6% of the sample. Cut back by 5 bases and 2 bases, the V and J ends lie 10 bases apart. Counted from cysteine to phenylalanine, this CDR3 has 13 amino acids. CDR3 DNA is the only sequence kept; it has 39 bases, read in frame from the first base. Reading the label with the study, this specimen's treatment or condition is: allogeneic hematopoietic cell transplantation with graft depleted of TCRalphabeta T cells and CD19 B cells. Transplant recipients were children who received TCRalphabeta/CD19-depleted allogeneic hematopoietic cell grafts.

The chain links TRBV12-3 or TRBV12-4 with TRBJ2-7; the best D guess is TRBD2, with 5 bases matching. This sequence originates from a male patient under 18 who had a stem cell transplant for acute lymphoblastic leukemia, so the T cells may come from the graft donor. The sequencing here drew on PBMCs, mostly from graft donor cells, taken 360 days after TCRalphabeta/CD19-depleted stem cell transplant. The DNA sequence reads TGTGCCAGCAGTGCCGGGGTACCCTACGAGCAGTACTTC. This codes for CASSAGVPYEQYF.